The 26 T cell receptor beta chains listed next were all sequenced from one sample in a study of blood T cell repertoires in COVID-19. The assay was immunoSEQ multiplex PCR, and TCRdb's table has in-frame clones only and misses some. The table has approximately 390,000 clones, 90% seen once. The sequenced sample consisted of peripheral blood. The receptors here all came from a man aged 18 to 30 with active or convalescent COVID-19.

This clone was counted only a few times. The chain links TRBV24-1 to TRBJ2-7; D possibly corresponds to TRBD2 (5 bases). V lost 0 bases and J lost 0, with 8 bases in between. CDR1 KGHDR and CDR2 SFDVKD come from the germline V gene. The CDR3 is made up of 15 amino acids. The CDR3 loop reads CATSDLAGNSYEQYF. The CDR3 coding sequence is TGTGCCACCAGTGATTTGGCCGGGAACTCCTACGAGCAGTACTTC.

The gene calls are TRBV2 and TRBJ1-5; maybe TRBD1 (5 bases). The CDR3 runs to 15 residues. Trimming shortened V by 4 bases and J by 0 bases, and 10 bases separated the two germline ends. Per germline, CDR1 SNHLY and CDR2 FYNNEI. CDR3 DNA sequence: TGTGCCAGCAGTGTGGGGCCGGCTAGCAATCAGCCCCAGCATTTT. Translated: CASSVGPASNQPQHF.

The chain links TRBV21-1 to TRBJ2-7; the tabulated D call, TRBD1, remains unverified against the DNA. TRBV21-1 is a pseudogene. This CDR3 has 14 residues. This CDR3 reads CASSSTGVGSGQYF. In DNA, the CDR3 is TGTGCCAGCAGCAGCACAGGGGTTGGTTCAGGACAGTACTTC.

In this sample, this clone turned up once. This sequence joins TRBV27 and TRBJ2-3; possibly TRBD2 for D (5 bases). The CDR3 is made up of 15 amino acids. V lost 4 bases to trimming and J lost 2 bases, with 13 bases between them. CDR1 is MNHEY, CDR2 SMNVEV, per germline (reference sequence). CDR3 loop: CASSSKTGYTDTQYF. CDR3 sequence (DNA): TGTGCCAGCAGTTCGAAGACGGGGTACACAGATACGCAGTATTTT.

The genes are TRBV10-1 and TRBJ2-1; the D gene is possibly TRBD1 (6 bases). The CDR3 loop spans 16 amino acids. V lost 6 bases to trimming and J lost 3 bases, with 18 bases between them. Germline CDR1 WNHNN, CDR2 SYGVQD (reference sequence). Here the CDR3 reads CASRDRRGRLYNEQFF. DNA for the CDR3: TGCGCCAGCAGGGACCGTAGGGGGAGACTCTACAATGAGCAGTTCTTC.

Only a few counts were recorded for this clone. The V gene is TRBV28, the J gene TRBJ1-5, with D possibly being TRBD1 (5 bases). The CDR3 contains 14 residues. V gave up 2 bases and J gave up 4 bases, with 9 bases separating them. CDR1 and CDR2 (germline): MDHEN, SYDVKM. The CDR3, as DNA: TGTGCCAGCAGTTTAGTACAGGATAATCAGCCCCAGCATTTT. Its translation: CASSLVQDNQPQHF.

Comment on this clone: Sequence at one end of the junction differs from germline and may be a read error. This sequence joins TRBV10-3 and TRBJ2-6, with D possibly TRBD1 on 5 matching bases. CDR1 ENHRY and CDR2 SYGVKD come from the germline V gene. This CDR3 is built from 17 residues. Here the CDR3 DNA reads TGTGCCATCAGTGGTCCGAATCAGGGCTCTGGGGCCAACGTGCTGACTTTC. Translating gives CAISGPNQGSGANVLTF.

This clone was counted once. This sample includes further DNA sequences coding for the same CDR3. J is TRBJ1-5 and V is TRBV9; D gene unclear. The length of the CDR3 is 14 residues. V lost 0 bases and J 2 bases, leaving 6 bases between the germline ends. Germline CDR1 and CDR2: SGDLS and YYNGEE. CDR3 residues: CASSVGTGNQPQHF. In nucleotides, the CDR3 is TGTGCCAGCAGCGTAGGAACGGGCAATCAGCCCCAGCATTTT.

The V call is TRBV19, the J call TRBJ2-7, with D tentatively TRBD1 (5 bases). Looked up from germline, CDR1 is LNHDA and CDR2 is SQIVND (reference sequence). Trimming took 6 bases from V and 0 from J, leaving 15 bases between them. The CDR3 totals 15 residues. CDR3 region: CASRPQQGSSYEQYF. The DNA of the CDR3 is TGTGCCAGTAGACCCCAGCAGGGTAGCTCCTACGAGCAGTACTTC.

The rearrangement joins TRBV4-2 to TRBJ2-2; D is possibly TRBD1 (6 bases). The length of the CDR3 is 15 residues. The V gene's germline CDR1 is LGHNA and CDR2 YNFKEQ. Between the trimmed V and J ends, which lost 0 bases and 6 bases, there was a span of 11 bases. The CDR3 DNA reads as TGTGCCAGCAGCCAAGAACAGGGATACGCCGGGGAGCTGTTTTTT. Residues: CASSQEQGYAGELFF.

V and J are TRBV5-1 and TRBJ1-6; maybe TRBD1 (5 bases). V lost 2 bases and J lost 0, with 12 bases in between. Germline V gene data show CDR1 as SGHRS and CDR2 as YFSETQ. The CDR3 sequence is 17 residues long. CDR3 DNA: TGCGCCAGCAGCTTCGGTGTTAGGGGCTCCTATAATTCACCCCTCCACTTT. It yields the protein CASSFGVRGSYNSPLHF.

This chain uses TRBV13 with TRBJ2-1; TRBD2 matches 9 bases. CDR3 length: 19 amino acids. J gave up 0 bases and V 1 base, and 10 bases lay outside the gene matches. Per germline, CDR1 PRHDT and CDR2 FYEKMQ (reference sequence). The DNA for the CDR3 is TGTGCCAGCAGCTTAGTTCTAGCGGGATTGTTCGGCTCCTACAATGAGCAGTTCTTC. It encodes CASSLVLAGLFGSYNEQFF.

This chain's CDR3 is CASSRQGTYEQYF. CDR3 in DNA: TGTGCCAGCTCACGACAGGGAACTTACGAGCAGTACTTC. V is TRBV18 and J is TRBJ2-7, with 7 nucleotides matching TRBD1. The CDR3 runs 13 residues. Trimming took 4 bases from V and 4 from J; bases not matched to a gene: 4. Germline V gene data show CDR1 as KGHSH and CDR2 as LQKENI.

The chain has TRBV5-8 and TRBJ1-6; D is unresolved. Germline V gene sequence: CDR1 SGHTS, CDR2 YDEGEE. The CDR3 is made up of 16 amino acids. V shed 1 base and J shed 0 bases, with 8 bases lying between them. CDR3 DNA sequence: TGTGCCAGCAGCTTGACGGGAAGCTCCTATAATTCACCCCTCCACTTT. Residues: CASSLTGSSYNSPLHF.

CDR3 sequence reads: CATSRDKTSGIDEQFF. The CDR3 nucleotides are TGTGCCACCAGCAGAGATAAGACAAGCGGTATAGATGAGCAGTTCTTC. This chain connects TRBV15 to TRBJ2-1; D may be TRBD2 (5 bases). V shed 0 bases and J shed 8 bases, with 17 bases lying between them. CDR3 size: 16 residues. The germline CDR1 and CDR2 sequences are LNHNV and YYDKDF (reference sequence).

The chain is built from TRBV10-1 and TRBJ1-5; 9 bases agree with TRBD1. Germline CDR1 is WNHNN and CDR2 is SYGVQD (reference sequence). Losses at the gene ends were 5 bases for V and 4 bases for J; bases not matched to a gene: 6. This CDR3 has 15 amino acids. The CDR3 spells CASSPRDRENQPQHF. In DNA form, the CDR3 reads TGCGCCAGCAGTCCACGGGACAGGGAAAATCAGCCCCAGCATTTT.

The rearrangement links TRBV5-1 to TRBJ2-5, with D possibly being TRBD2 (6 bases). The V end was cut by 4 bases, the J end by 2 bases, with 6 bases between. CDR1 is SGHRS and CDR2 is YFSETQ in the germline V gene. The CDR3 runs 12 residues. The CDR3: CASSRGQETQYF. The CDR3 bases are TGCGCCAGCAGCCGGGGGCAAGAGACCCAGTACTTC.

Note on this clone: A read error may produce the germline difference seen at one junction end. The genes are TRBV7-2 and TRBJ1-1; D unclear. The CDR3 loop spans 14 amino acids. CDR1 SGHTA and CDR2 FQGNSA come from the germline V gene. The CDR3 sequence is CASSLLAGSTEALF. The DNA for the CDR3 is TGTGCCAGCAGCTTATTAGCCGGAAGCACTGAAGCCCTCTTT. Together with reference TRBV7-2 and TRBJ1-1, the CDR3 gives the full variable domain: GAGVSQSPSNKVTEKGKDVELRCDPISGHTALYWYRQSLGQGLEFLIYFQGNSAPDKSGLPSDRFSAERTGGSVSTLTIQRTQQEDSAVYLCASSLLAGSTEALFGQGTRLTVV.

The chain carries TRBV14 and TRBJ1-2; tentative D call: TRBD1 (5 bases). Germline V gene lookup returns CDR1 SGHDN and CDR2 FVKESK. There are 15 residues in the CDR3. Trimming left V 5 bases short and J 0 bases short, with 13 bases between. The CDR3, as DNA: TGTGCCAGCAGCAGCCAGGGACTCTCTAACTATGGCTACACCTTC. It specifies CASSSQGLSNYGYTF.

The rearrangement joins TRBV18 to TRBJ1-5, with D hard to call. CDR3 size: 17 residues. Germline loops: CDR1 KGHSH, CDR2 LQKENI. Trimming stripped 1 base from V and 1 base from J, with 14 bases between. The CDR3 DNA follows: TGTGCCAGCTCACCACTCCGGAGTGGAGGAAGCAATCAGCCCCAGCATTTT. Protein: CASSPLRSGGSNQPQHF. Filled out from reference TRBV18 and TRBJ1-5, the complete variable domain reads NAGVMQNPRHLVRRRGQEARLRCSPMKGHSHVYWYRQLPEEGLKFMVYLQKENIIDESGMPKERFSAEFPKEGPSILRIQQVVRGDSAAYFCASSPLRSGGSNQPQHFGDGTRLSIL.

This clone has more than one count but fewer than ten. The V call is TRBV9, the J call TRBJ1-4; D unclear. This CDR3 has 15 amino acids. V shed 0 bases and J shed 1 base, with 7 bases lying between them. Germline loops: CDR1 SGDLS, CDR2 YYNGEE. Here the CDR3 reads CASSVAPETNEKLFF. CDR3 coding DNA: TGTGCCAGCAGCGTAGCTCCAGAAACTAATGAAAAACTGTTTTTT.

The gene calls are TRBV29-1 and TRBJ2-1; 8 bases align to TRBD2. This CDR3 has 13 residues. Per the germline V gene, CDR1 is SQVTM and CDR2 is ANQGSEA. With 6 bases clipped from V and 7 bases from J, the junction kept 8 bases outside the gene matches. CDR3 coding DNA: TGCAGCGTATCTCCCGGGGGGGGGAATGAGCAGTTCTTC. Amino acids: CSVSPGGGNEQFF.

This clone has only one observation. The V call is TRBV24-1, the J call TRBJ2-3, with a weak D call TRBD2 (5 bases). The CDR3 sequence is 15 residues long. Trimming cost V 5 bases and J 9 bases, with 20 bases left between them. In germline, CDR1 is KGHDR, CDR2 SFDVKD. The CDR3 region has the DNA TGTGCCACCAGTGTCGGACGGGAAAATATCGTCACGCAGTATTTT. It encodes CATSVGRENIVTQYF.

The gene calls are TRBV6-5 and TRBJ2-7, with TRBD2 matching 13 bases. V trimming: 6 bases; J trimming: 3 bases; junction bases outside the gene matches: 5. CDR3 length equals 15 residues. Per the germline V gene, CDR1 is MNHEY and CDR2 is SVGAGI. The DNA for the CDR3 is TGTGCCAGCAGCAAGGGACTAGCGGGGCGCTACGAGCAGTACTTC. Translation: CASSKGLAGRYEQYF.

V is TRBV4-1 and J is TRBJ2-1; 9 bases match TRBD2. Trimming cost V 4 bases and J 14 bases; bases outside gene matches: 6. From germline, CDR1 is MGHRA and CDR2 YSYEKL. The CDR3 length is 12 residues. The CDR3: CASSPLAGVEFF. CDR3 nucleotides: TGCGCCAGCAGCCCATTAGCGGGGGTTGAGTTCTTC.

The genes are TRBV27 and TRBJ2-7; 7 bases agree with TRBD1. The V segment lost 5 bases and the J segment 2 bases; nucleotides outside the gene matches: 9. The CDR3 length is 15 residues. Germline-derived CDR1 and CDR2 are MNHEY and SMNVEV (reference sequence). CDR3: CASSLPDRAAYEQYF. The CDR3 region has the DNA TGTGCCAGCAGTCTACCCGACAGGGCAGCCTACGAGCAGTACTTC.